These T cell receptor beta chains were read from a single sample in a study of blood T cell repertoires in COVID-19. Data came from immunoSEQ multiplex PCR; TCRdb stores just in-frame clones and leaves some out. There are 70,000 or so clones in the sample; about four fifths occur only once, and 14% to 15% lies in the top ten. The sequenced sample was peripheral blood. These TCRs come from a man aged 55-75 years with COVID-19, enrolled during active disease. Each CDR3 is given with its conserved first and last residue. Fields, in order: clone size, D gene, J gene, V gene, CDR3 DNA, CDR3 protein. A D gene is named only where the DNA matches it firmly. Size is omitted from some rows. Given values are once, few, many or a class for expanded clones.

NA | NA | TRBJ2-5 | TRBV20-1 | TGCAGTGCTAGAGATTGGAGAACCCAGTACTTC | CSARDWRTQYF
NA | TRBD2 | TRBJ2-2 | TRBV7-3 | TGTGCCAGCAGCCCATATCTAGCGGGGAGAGCCGGGGAGCTGTTTTTT | CASSPYLAGRAGELFF
NA | NA | TRBJ2-7 | TRBV24-1 | TGTGCCCGGCCAGCCCAGCGATCCTACGAGCAGTACTTC | CARPAQRSYEQYF
NA | NA | TRBJ2-1 | TRBV5-1 | TGCGCCAGCAGCTTGGCCCATACGGGAAATGAGCAGTTCTTC | CASSLAHTGNEQFF
NA | TRBD2 | TRBJ2-7 | TRBV29-1 | TGCAGCGTTGAAGGAGTATCGGGGCGGGGGGACTCCTACGAGCAGTACTTC | CSVEGVSGRGDSYEQYF
few | TRBD1 | TRBJ2-7 | TRBV9 | TGTGCCAGCAGCGTAGGGCTGGGACAGGGTAATAACGAGCAGTACTTC | CASSVGLGQGNNEQYF
NA | NA | TRBJ1-6 | TRBV5-1 | TGCGCCAGCAGCTTGGCCGGGGGAGAATCACCCCTCCACTTT | CASSLAGGESPLHF
NA | TRBD2 | TRBJ2-2 | TRBV19 | TGTGCCAGTAGTATCCCCGGACTAGCGACCACCGGGGAGCTGTTTTTT | CASSIPGLATTGELFF
NA | TRBD2 | TRBJ2-3 | TRBV5-1 | TGCGCCAGCAGCACTAGCGGCCAAGATACGCAGTATTTT | CASSTSGQDTQYF
NA | TRBD2 | TRBJ2-2 | TRBV7-9 | TGTGCCAGCAGCCCCGCCGGGGGGGCGAACACCGGGGAGCTGTTTTTT | CASSPAGGANTGELFF
NA | NA | TRBJ1-3 | TRBV27 | TGTGCCAGCAGACCGGGGGGGGGCTCTGGAAACACCATATATTTT | CASRPGGGSGNTIYF
NA | NA | TRBJ2-3 | TRBV5-4 | TGTGCCAGCAGCTCCCCGGACACCACAGATACGCAGTATTTT | CASSSPDTTDTQYF